These 24 T cell receptor beta chains share one sample of origin, sequenced in a study of cytotoxic CD8 clonotypes in ibrutinib-treated CLL. Clones were read by immunoSEQ multiplex PCR, and TCRdb kept only the in-frame ones, dropping some. The table lists roughly 150,000 clones, about 76% of them singletons, with roughly 4.7% in the top ten. Sequences were derived from PBMCs, sampled after 24 months of ibrutinib treatment. All receptors derive from a human donor with chronic lymphocytic leukemia.

This chain links TRBV6-6 with TRBJ1-2; D not resolved. V lost 6 bases, J lost 2 bases, and 4 bases lay in between. Germline V gives CDR1 MNHNY, CDR2 SVGAGI (reference sequence). This CDR3 contains 11 residues. This CDR3 is CASRVNYGYTF. DNA of the CDR3: TGTGCCAGCAGGGTAAACTATGGCTACACCTTC.

The chain links TRBV2 to TRBJ2-6; the D is unclear. Trimming stripped 5 bases from V and 0 bases from J, with 8 bases between. CDR3 length: 15 residues. Germline loops: CDR1 SNHLY, CDR2 FYNNEI. The DNA of the CDR3 is TGTGCCAGCAGTCAGGTTTTCTCTGGGGCCAACGTCCTGACTTTC. As protein: CASSQVFSGANVLTF. The full variable domain, rest sourced from reference TRBV2 and TRBJ2-6, is EPEVTQTPSHQVTQMGQEVILRCVPISNHLYFYWYRQILGQKVEFLVSFYNNEISEKSEIFDDQFSVERPDGSNFTLKIRSTKLEDSAMYFCASSQVFSGANVLTFGAGSRLTVL.

The chain employs TRBV28 and TRBJ2-2, with 8 bases that match TRBD2. Germline loops: CDR1 MDHEN, CDR2 SYDVKM. The CDR3 runs to 14 residues. The ends lost 6 bases at V and 2 bases at J; junction bases unmatched: 2. In DNA form, the CDR3 reads TGTGCCAGCAGGGGGACTAGAAACACCGGGGAGCTGTTTTTT. Its protein product is CASRGTRNTGELFF. Filled out from reference TRBV28 and TRBJ2-2, the complete variable domain reads DVKVTQSSRYLVKRTGEKVFLECVQDMDHENMFWYRQDPGLGLRLIYFSYDVKMKEKGDIPEGYSVSREKKERFSLILESASTNQTSMYLCASRGTRNTGELFFGEGSRLTVL.

This clone was counted a few times. The rearrangement links TRBV5-1 to TRBJ2-7, with 11 bases matching TRBD1. Germline V lookup: CDR1 SGHRS, CDR2 YFSETQ. The CDR3 has 15 amino acids. The J segment lost 1 base and the V segment lost 5 bases, leaving 5 bases of the junction unmatched. In nucleotides, the CDR3 is TGCGCCAGCAGGAACCGGGACAGGGGGTCCTACGAGCAGTACTTC. Its protein product is CASRNRDRGSYEQYF.

This clone was detected once. The chain links TRBV28 to TRBJ1-1; D is ambiguous. The V and J ends lost 6 bases and 3 bases respectively, with 8 bases between them. The CDR3 length is 12 residues. Per germline, CDR1 MDHEN and CDR2 SYDVKM. For the CDR3, the DNA is TGTGCCAGCAGGGCACAAGACACTGAAGCTTTCTTT. Protein sequence: CASRAQDTEAFF.

This clone has just one count. The DNA of the CDR3 is TGTGCCAGCAGCTTAGCGACAGGGTTTAGTGAAAAACTGTTTTTT. As protein: CASSLATGFSEKLFF. The chain links TRBV11-2 to TRBJ1-4, with 7 positions matching TRBD1. Germline lookup yields CDR1 SGHAT and CDR2 FQNNGV. The J segment lost 7 bases and the V segment lost 1 base, leaving 6 bases of the junction unmatched. The CDR3 runs to 15 residues.

This clone was seen more than once but under ten times. V usage is TRBV7-3 and J usage is TRBJ1-2; D is possibly TRBD1 (5 bases). The CDR3 runs 13 residues. V dropped 5 bases and J dropped 4 bases, with 11 bases sitting between them. The germline V gene has CDR1 SGHTA and CDR2 FQGTGA. CDR3 sequence: CASSPGLGYGYTF. CDR3 bases: TGTGCCAGCAGCCCAGGGTTGGGCTATGGCTACACCTTC.

This clone was found once. V usage is TRBV7-2 and J usage is TRBJ2-7, with D maybe TRBD1 (6 bases). CDR1 SGHTA and CDR2 FQGNSA come from the germline V gene. V dropped 2 bases and J dropped 3 bases, with 14 bases sitting between them. CDR3 length: 15 amino acids. The CDR3 sequence is CASSLWGTQDYEQYF. The CDR3 nucleotides are TGTGCCAGCAGCTTATGGGGGACACAGGACTACGAGCAGTACTTC.

The chain employs TRBV10-3 and TRBJ1-1; D unclear. Trimming removed 6 bases from V and 3 bases from J, with 8 bases in between. Germline CDR1 and CDR2: ENHRY and SYGVKD. The CDR3 totals 12 residues. The CDR3 loop is CAIRAGHTEAFF. The CDR3 coding sequence is TGTGCCATCAGGGCCGGCCACACTGAAGCTTTCTTT.

The genes are TRBV7-2 and TRBJ2-3, with 9 bases aligning to TRBD1. V lost 5 bases, J lost 1 base, and 4 bases stayed unmatched. Germline CDR1 and CDR2: SGHTA and FQGNSA. The CDR3 has 15 residues. The CDR3 loop is CASSPRTGGTDTQYF. The CDR3 DNA follows: TGTGCCAGCAGCCCACGGACAGGGGGCACAGATACGCAGTATTTT.

The sample holds many counts of this clone. The chain's CDR3 is CASSPLGLAGEVHEQYF. The CDR3 DNA reads as TGTGCCAGCAGCCCCCTCGGACTAGCGGGAGAGGTGCACGAGCAGTACTTC. The chain recombines TRBV4-2 with TRBJ2-7, with TRBD2 identical over 13 bases. CDR3 size: 17 residues. In germline, CDR1 is LGHNA, CDR2 YNFKEQ. The V segment lost 4 bases and the J segment 5 bases; nucleotides outside the gene matches: 11.

As DNA, the CDR3 is TGTGCCAGCAGTCCGAGCGGGAGGGTATACGAGCAGTACTTC. It translates to CASSPSGRVYEQYF. The chain recombines TRBV11-2 with TRBJ2-7; 10 bases align to TRBD2. Trimming at V came to 6 bases and at J to 4 bases, leaving 6 bases not matched to a gene. CDR3 length: 14 amino acids. Germline CDR1 SGHAT, CDR2 FQNNGV.

Only one count was recorded for this clone. The chain employs TRBV7-6 and TRBJ2-6; D is unclear. CDR3 size: 18 residues. Germline V gives CDR1 SGHVS, CDR2 FNYEAQ. V lost 5 bases and J lost 0, with 17 bases in between. CDR3 amino acids: CASSLRSSLSSGANVLTF. CDR3 DNA: TGTGCCAGCAGCCTACGTAGCAGCTTATCCTCTGGGGCCAACGTCCTGACTTTC.

This clone was observed once. CDR3 in DNA: TGCGCCAGCAGACCCCCGCCGCAAGAGACCCAGTACTTC. This codes for CASRPPPQETQYF. This chain connects TRBV5-1 to TRBJ2-5; the D is unclear. Per the germline V gene, CDR1 is SGHRS and CDR2 is YFSETQ. This CDR3 is 13 amino acids long. V was pared by 5 bases and J by 2 bases, with 10 bases between.

J is TRBJ2-1 and V is TRBV7-7, with D perhaps TRBD2 (6 bases). The CDR3 consists of 12 residues. CDR1 and CDR2 (germline): SSHAT, FNYEAQ (reference sequence). V was clipped by 5 bases and J by 9 bases, with 11 bases between them. DNA for the CDR3: TGTGCCAGCAGCGAAACCGGGGGTGAGCAGTTCTTC. Its protein is CASSETGGEQFF. The full variable domain, completed using reference TRBV7-7 and TRBJ2-1, is GAGVSQSPRYKVTKRGQDVTLRCDPISSHATLYWYQQALGQGPEFLTYFNYEAQPDKSGLPSDRFSAERPEGSISTLTIQRTEQRDSAMYRCASSETGGEQFFGPGTRLTVL.

J is TRBJ1-3 and V is TRBV28, with 7 bases aligning to TRBD1. The CDR3 spans 14 residues. The germline V gene has CDR1 MDHEN and CDR2 SYDVKM. V shed 6 bases and J 4 bases; nucleotides not matched to a gene: 6. CDR3: CASSPGGTGNTIYF. DNA of the CDR3: TGTGCCAGCAGCCCAGGGGGGACGGGAAACACCATATATTTT. The entire variable domain, with the rest obtained from reference TRBV28 and TRBJ1-3, is as follows: DVKVTQSSRYLVKRTGEKVFLECVQDMDHENMFWYRQDPGLGLRLIYFSYDVKMKEKGDIPEGYSVSREKKERFSLILESASTNQTSMYLCASSPGGTGNTIYFGEGSWLTVV.

The chain recombines TRBV29-1 with TRBJ1-2; 7 bases are shared with TRBD1. Trimming cost V 4 bases and J 3 bases; bases outside gene matches: 11. Germline CDR1 reads SQVTM; CDR2 reads ANQGSEA. The CDR3 sequence is 15 residues long. CDR3 DNA sequence: TGCAGCGTTGGGCATCTGACAGGGTTGGACTATGGCTACACCTTC. Translated: CSVGHLTGLDYGYTF.

As DNA, the CDR3 is TGTGCCAGCAGCCCCGCTTTCAGTCTCGAGCAGTACTTC. This sequence encodes CASSPAFSLEQYF. The rearrangement joins TRBV7-9 to TRBJ2-7; D is unresolved. Germline V gene sequence: CDR1 SEHNR, CDR2 FQNEAQ (reference sequence). The CDR3 spans 13 residues. The V end lost 5 bases, the J end lost 6 bases, and 14 bases lay between the germline ends.

The chain recombines TRBV7-2 with TRBJ1-6; maybe TRBD1 (5 bases). The CDR3 has 15 residues. The ends were cut back, 4 bases at V and 7 bases at J, with 14 bases in the middle. CDR1 SGHTA and CDR2 FQGNSA come from the germline V gene. The CDR3 DNA sequence: TGTGCCAGCAGCTCCCTCGGGGCCAACAATTCACCCCTCCACTTT. Protein product: CASSSLGANNSPLHF.

This rearrangement joins TRBV19 to TRBJ2-4, with 14 bases that match TRBD2. CDR1 and CDR2 from the germline V gene are LNHDA and SQIVND (reference sequence). This CDR3 has 18 residues. Trimming at V came to 4 bases and at J to 8 bases, leaving 13 bases not matched to a gene. CDR3 bases: TGTGCCAGTAGTACCCCCGGGACTAGCGGGAGCACGGGGGACATTCAGTACTTC. Its translation is CASSTPGTSGSTGDIQYF. The variable domain in full, with the rest retrieved from reference TRBV19 and TRBJ2-4, is DGGITQSPKYLFRKEGQNVTLSCEQNLNHDAMYWYRQDPGQGLRLIYYSQIVNDFQKGDIAEGYSVSREKKESFPLTVTSAQKNPTAFYLCASSTPGTSGSTGDIQYFGAGTRLSVL.

CDR3 sequence (DNA): TGTGCCAGCAGCTTAGCTCTGGGAGTCCCCTACGAGCAGTACTTC. Its translation: CASSLALGVPYEQYF. This chain connects TRBV7-2 to TRBJ2-7, with a tentative D call TRBD2 (5 bases). Trimming shortened V by 0 bases and J by 2 bases, and 11 bases separated the two germline ends. This CDR3 has 15 residues. Looked up from germline, CDR1 is SGHTA and CDR2 is FQGNSA.

A word on this clone: A junction boundary mismatches the germline segment, possibly from a read error. The chain employs TRBV7-7 and TRBJ2-5; D may be TRBD1 (5 bases). This CDR3 spans 14 amino acids. The germline V gene encodes CDR1 SSHAT and CDR2 FNYEAQ (reference sequence). CDR3 bases: TGTGCTAGCAGCTTAGGGGTAGGGCAAGAGACCCAGTACTTC. Translation: CASSLGVGQETQYF.

The chain links TRBV28 to TRBJ2-3; 9 bases agree with TRBD2. CDR1 and CDR2 (germline): MDHEN, SYDVKM. This CDR3 has 16 residues. J gave up 3 bases and V 4 bases, and 8 bases lay outside the gene matches. DNA for the CDR3: TGTGCCAGCAGTTCCCCCGCGGGGGGGTCGACAGATACGCAGTATTTT. Translating it yields CASSSPAGGSTDTQYF.

This clone was counted ten times or more. The V and J genes are TRBV11-3 and TRBJ2-1; D call uncertain. Deletions cut 2 bases from V and 7 bases from J, with 9 bases between. The CDR3 consists of 13 residues. The germline V gene has CDR1 SGHNT and CDR2 YENEEA. Written as DNA, the CDR3 is TGTGCCAGCAGCTTAAGGGATCCTAATGAGCAGTTCTTC. Its translation: CASSLRDPNEQFF. The entire variable domain, with the rest obtained from reference TRBV11-3 and TRBJ2-1, is as follows: EAGVVQSPRYKIIEKKQPVAFWCNPISGHNTLYWYLQNLGQGPELLIRYENEEAVDDSQLPKDRFSAERLKGVDSTLKIQPAELGDSAVYLCASSLRDPNEQFFGPGTRLTVL.